The clone carrying this T cell receptor beta chain was recorded many times. Its target is not known. This record belongs to a study of molecular identifiers for immune sequencing clone quantification. Study-wide results and caveats: One cell's worth of spiked Jurkat TCR RNA was reportedly detectable among about a million naive cells.

For naive CD8 T cells, sorting used the CD8+CD4-CCR7+CD45RA+ phenotype. Both previously described methods and listed TCR primers were employed to make bulk TCR libraries. A single record per CDR3 protein comes from TCRdb applying MiXCR to the PCR reads. The sample has hundreds of thousands of distinct CDR3 sequences, about 25% seen once. CDR1 and CDR2 (germline): MGHDK, SYGVNS. Trimming pared 3 bases from V and 6 bases from J, leaving 7 bases between. CDR3 length: 12 residues. The receptor was isolated from a human donor in good health. Some libraries in this study had Jurkat cell RNA spiked in. Input material: naive CD8+ T cells from blood, with Jurkat cell RNA spiked in. Subset indicated: FACS-sorted CD8+CD4-CCR7+CD45RA+ naive T cells. The chain joins TRBV25-1 to TRBJ2-3; no definite D call. The CDR3 protein is CASSDSVDTQYF. CDR3 sequence (DNA): TGTGCCAGCAGTGATTCTGTGGATACGCAGTATTTT.